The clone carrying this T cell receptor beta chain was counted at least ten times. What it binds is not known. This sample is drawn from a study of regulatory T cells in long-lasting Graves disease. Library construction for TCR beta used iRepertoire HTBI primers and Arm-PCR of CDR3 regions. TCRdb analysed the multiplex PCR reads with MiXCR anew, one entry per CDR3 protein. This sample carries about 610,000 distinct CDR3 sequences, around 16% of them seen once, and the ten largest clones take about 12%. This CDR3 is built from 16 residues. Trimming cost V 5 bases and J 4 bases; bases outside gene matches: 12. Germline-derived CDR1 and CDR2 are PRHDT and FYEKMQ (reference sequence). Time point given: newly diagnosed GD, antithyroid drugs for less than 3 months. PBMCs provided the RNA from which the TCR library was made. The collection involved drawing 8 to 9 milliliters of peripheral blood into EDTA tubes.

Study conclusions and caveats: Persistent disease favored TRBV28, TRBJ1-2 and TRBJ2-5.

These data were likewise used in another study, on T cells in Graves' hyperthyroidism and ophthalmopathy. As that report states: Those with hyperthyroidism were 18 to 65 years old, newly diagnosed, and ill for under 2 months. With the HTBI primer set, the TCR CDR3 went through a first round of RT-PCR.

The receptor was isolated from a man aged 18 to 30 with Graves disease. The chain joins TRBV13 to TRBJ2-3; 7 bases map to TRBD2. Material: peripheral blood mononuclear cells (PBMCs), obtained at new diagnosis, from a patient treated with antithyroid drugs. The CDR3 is CASSPLAGAEADTQYF. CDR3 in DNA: TGTGCCAGCAGCCCCCTCGCGGGAGCCGAGGCAGATACGCAGTATTTT.